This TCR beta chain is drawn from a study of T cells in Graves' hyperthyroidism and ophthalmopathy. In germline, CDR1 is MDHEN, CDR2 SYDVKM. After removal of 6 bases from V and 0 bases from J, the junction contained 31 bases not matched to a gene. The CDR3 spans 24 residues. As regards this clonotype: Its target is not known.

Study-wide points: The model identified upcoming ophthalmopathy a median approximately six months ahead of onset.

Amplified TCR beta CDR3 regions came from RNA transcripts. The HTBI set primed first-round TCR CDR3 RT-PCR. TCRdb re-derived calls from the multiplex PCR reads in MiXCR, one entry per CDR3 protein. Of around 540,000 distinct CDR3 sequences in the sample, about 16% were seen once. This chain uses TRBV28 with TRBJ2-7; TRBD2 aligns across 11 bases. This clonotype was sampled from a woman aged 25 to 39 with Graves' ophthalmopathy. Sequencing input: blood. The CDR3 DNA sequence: TGTGCCAGCAGCCAAGATAAAGTAACAGGGCGGGGGACTAGCGGACCTGGGAGCTCCTACGAGCAGTACTTC. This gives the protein CASSQDKVTGRGTSGPGSSYEQYF.